These 22 T cell receptor beta chains were all obtained from the same sample, sequenced in a study of T cell repertoires in breast cancer. The expanded emulsion RT-PCR method captured paired alpha and beta chains from CD8+ T cells. During the second nested PCR, blocking oligonucleotides suppressed genes that were not paired. MiXCR was run by TCRdb on the emulsion pairing reads, yielding one entry per CDR3 protein. The sample yields approximately 37,000 distinct CDR3 sequences, 45% to 50% seen once. Sequenced sample: CD8+ T cells. These receptor sequences come from a pool of human donors with breast cancer or a healthy control (not recorded which).

This clonotype was detected a few times. The J gene is TRBJ2-5, the V gene TRBV6-1, with D possibly being TRBD1 or TRBD2 (5 bases each). Germline assignment: CDR1 MNHNS and CDR2 SASEGT. Trimming removed 6 bases at V and 0 bases at J, with 11 bases between. The length of the CDR3 is 14 residues. This chain's CDR3 is CASRTGTNQETQYF. The CDR3 DNA sequence: TGTGCCAGCAGGACCGGGACGAACCAAGAGACCCAGTACTTC.

This clonotype appeared many times. The chain combines TRBV10-3 with TRBJ1-5, with TRBD1 matching over 7 bases. Germline V gene lookup returns CDR1 ENHRY and CDR2 SYGVKD. The CDR3 has 13 residues. The J segment lost 6 bases and the V segment lost 6 bases, leaving 5 bases of the junction unmatched. CDR3 nucleotide sequence: TGTGCCATCAGCACAGGGGTGGGTCAGCCCCAGCATTTT. It is translated as CAISTGVGQPQHF.

The rearrangement uses TRBV7-2 and TRBJ1-5, with a weak D call TRBD1 (5 bases). Germline V CDR1 and CDR2: SGHTA, FQGNSA. Trimming took off 4 bases at V and 11 bases at J, with 21 bases between the two ends. This CDR3 has 15 residues. The CDR3 DNA is TGTGCCAGCAGCTCCGGACAACCAGGGAGGTGGGCCCAGCATTTT. Translation: CASSSGQPGRWAQHF.

To note about this clonotype: The final CDR3 position lacks the conserved phenylalanine or tryptophan, pointing to a likely read error. The chain couples TRBV19 to TRBJ1-1; no clear D gene. The CDR3 totals 14 residues. The germline V gene has CDR1 LNHDA and CDR2 SQIVND (reference sequence). The germline V and J ends were trimmed by 5 bases and 3 bases, with 13 bases remaining between them. DNA for the CDR3: TGTGCCAGTAGTGGCGTGGATTCTTACACTGAAGCTTTCTCT. The encoded protein is CASSGVDSYTEAFS.

This clonotype was seen only a few times. The gene calls are TRBV7-3 and TRBJ2-1, with 8 nucleotides matching TRBD2. This CDR3 is 16 amino acids long. CDR1 and CDR2 (germline): SGHTA, FQGTGA. The J segment lost 0 bases and the V segment lost 5 bases, leaving 6 bases of the junction unmatched. Here the CDR3 DNA reads TGTGCCAGCAGCCCCGCGGGGGGCCTCTCCTACAATGAGCAGTTCTTC. Protein product: CASSPAGGLSYNEQFF. Complete variable domain (other parts from reference TRBV7-3 and TRBJ2-1): GAGVSQTPSNKVTEKGKYVELRCDPISGHTALYWYRQSLGQGPEFLIYFQGTGAADDSGLPNDRFFAVRPEGSVSTLKIQRTERGDSAVYLCASSPAGGLSYNEQFFGPGTRLTVL.

The chain recombines TRBV12-3 or TRBV12-4 with TRBJ1-2; D unresolved. The CDR3 spans 11 residues. V lost 6 bases to trimming and J lost 8 bases, with 10 bases between them. CDR3 protein: CASRWAKGYTF. The CDR3 bases are TGTGCCAGCAGATGGGCTAAGGGCTACACCTTC.

The chain is built from TRBV6-2 or TRBV6-3 and TRBJ1-5; D call uncertain. This CDR3 has 11 residues. V was trimmed by 4 bases and J by 4 bases, leaving 2 bases between them. Germline V CDR1 and CDR2: MNHEY, SVGEGT. The CDR3 nucleotides are TGTGCCAGCAGTTCTAATCAGCCCCAGCATTTT. Translating gives CASSSNQPQHF.

The J gene is TRBJ2-1, the V gene TRBV28; D call uncertain. Trimming left V 6 bases short and J 2 bases short, with 11 bases between. CDR1 and CDR2 (germline): MDHEN, SYDVKM. This CDR3 spans 14 amino acids. The DNA for the CDR3 is TGTGCCAGCAGCCAATCTCTTACCTACAATGAGCAGTTCTTC. Its translation: CASSQSLTYNEQFF.

In its sample, this clonotype was seen a few times. This chain uses TRBV5-6 with TRBJ2-3; D uncertain. CDR1 and CDR2 (germline): SGHDT, YYEEEE. The CDR3 contains 15 residues. V lost 3 bases, J lost 0 bases, and 11 bases lay in between. The CDR3 DNA reads as TGTGCCAGCAGCTCACCAATCGACAGCACAGATACGCAGTATTTT. Protein sequence: CASSSPIDSTDTQYF. Based on the CDR3 plus reference TRBV5-6 and TRBJ2-3, the full variable domain is DAGVTQSPTHLIKTRGQQVTLRCSPKSGHDTVSWYQQALGQGPQFIFQYYEEEERQRGNFPDRFSGHQFPNYSSELNVNALLLGDSALYLCASSSPIDSTDTQYFGPGTRLTVL.

V gene TRBV2 combines with J gene TRBJ1-6; D unclear. The CDR3 is 13 amino acids. Germline loops: CDR1 SNHLY, CDR2 FYNNEI. V lost 9 bases, J lost 9 bases, and 15 bases lay in between. The CDR3 DNA reads as TGTGCCAGTACGACCGGGTCCTTTTCACCCCTCCACTTT. Translation: CASTTGSFSPLHF.

The J gene is TRBJ2-2, the V gene TRBV27; the match to TRBD1 covers 7 bases. The CDR3 is 17 amino acids. Germline-derived CDR1 and CDR2 are MNHEY and SMNVEV (reference sequence). The V gene end was trimmed by 5 bases and the J gene end by 1 base; junction bases not matched to a gene: 10. As DNA, the CDR3 is TGTGCCAGCAGTAGACCCGGGACAGTGAAGAACACCGGGGAGCTGTTTTTT. Protein: CASSRPGTVKNTGELFF.

The V gene is TRBV7-9, the J gene TRBJ2-7; unclear D gene. Germline CDR1 is SEHNR and CDR2 is FQNEAQ (reference sequence). V was cut by 3 bases and J by 5 bases, with 8 bases left in between. The CDR3 extends over 12 amino acids. The CDR3: CASSFHPNEQYF. The CDR3 DNA follows: TGTGCCAGCAGCTTCCACCCCAACGAGCAGTACTTC.

The CDR3 is CASSVTQTGSGEQYF. The CDR3 nucleotides are TGCGCCAGCAGTGTGACTCAAACAGGGTCCGGCGAGCAGTACTTC. The chain links TRBV10-2 to TRBJ2-7, with a possible D match to TRBD1 (6 bases). Germline V gene sequence: CDR1 WSHSY, CDR2 SAAADI. Trimming removed 4 bases at V and 6 bases at J, with 19 bases between. This CDR3 has 15 residues.

This clonotype was detected many times. This rearrangement joins TRBV7-2 to TRBJ1-5; D not certain. Germline V gene data show CDR1 as SGHTA and CDR2 as FQGNSA. V shed 5 bases and J shed 7 bases, with 12 bases lying between them. CDR3 length: 13 residues. As DNA, the CDR3 is TGTGCCAGCAGCCAAGAACAAAACCAGCCCCAGCATTTT. It translates to CASSQEQNQPQHF.

The chain employs TRBV30 and TRBJ1-6; D unresolved. V dropped 2 bases and J dropped 7 bases, with 9 bases sitting between them. The CDR3 has 13 residues. The germline gives CDR1 GTSNPN, CDR2 SVGIG (reference sequence). The CDR3 protein is CAWSITGNSPLHF. CDR3 in DNA: TGTGCCTGGAGTATAACGGGGAATTCACCCCTCCACTTT.

This clonotype has more than one count but fewer than ten. This chain connects TRBV7-8 to TRBJ2-3; D is ambiguous. Deletions cut 1 base from V and 4 bases from J, with 6 bases between. This CDR3 is 13 amino acids long. CDR1 and CDR2 (germline): SGHVS, FQNEAQ. CDR3 nucleotides: TGTGCCAGCAGCTTAGGGTCCCCAGATACGCAGTATTTT. The encoded protein is CASSLGSPDTQYF. The complete variable domain, with remaining parts taken from reference TRBV7-8 and TRBJ2-3, reads GAGVSQSPRYKVAKRGQDVALRCDPISGHVSLFWYQQALGQGPEFLTYFQNEAQLDKSGLPSDRFFAERPEGSVSTLKIQRTQQEDSAVYLCASSLGSPDTQYFGPGTRLTVL.

V and J are TRBV5-1 and TRBJ1-5, with D perhaps matching TRBD1 (6 bases). The CDR3 covers 14 residues. Germline CDR1 is SGHRS and CDR2 is YFSETQ. V was shortened by 4 bases and J by 7 bases, with 15 bases between the two germline ends. The CDR3 DNA follows: TGCGCCAGCAGCGCCGAGGGGGTGGGGCAGCCCCAGCATTTT. Protein: CASSAEGVGQPQHF. The variable domain in full, with the rest retrieved from reference TRBV5-1 and TRBJ1-5, is KAGVTQTPRYLIKTRGQQVTLSCSPISGHRSVSWYQQTPGQGLQFLFEYFSETQRNKGNFPGRFSGRQFSNSRSEMNVSTLELGDSALYLCASSAEGVGQPQHFGDGTRLSIL.

Points on this clonotype: This may come from a read error, since a much larger clone is one base off. The chain couples TRBV25-1 to TRBJ1-1, with TRBD1 as a possible D gene (6 bases). CDR3 length: 13 amino acids. The germline V gene has CDR1 MGHDK and CDR2 SYGVNS. The chain's CDR3 is CANSEGVGTEAFF. The CDR3 DNA is TGTGCCAACAGTGAGGGGGTGGGCACTGAAGCTTTCTTT.

V usage is TRBV29-1 and J usage is TRBJ2-7; a weak D match, TRBD2 (7 bases). CDR3 size: 14 residues. Between the trimmed V and J ends, which lost 6 bases and 2 bases, there was a span of 17 bases. The germline V gene has CDR1 SQVTM and CDR2 ANQGSEA. The CDR3 sequence: CSVRGASGTYEQYF. Written as DNA, the CDR3 is TGCAGCGTCCGGGGGGCTAGCGGAACCTACGAGCAGTACTTC.

Concerning this clonotype: A read error is possible here, since a much larger clone lies one base away. The gene calls are TRBV6-1 and TRBJ2-6; D unclear. This CDR3 spans 14 amino acids. Trimming removed 6 bases from V and 3 bases from J, with 9 bases in between. Germline V lookup: CDR1 MNHNS, CDR2 SASEGT. CDR3 protein: CASSLRVGANVLTF. CDR3 nucleotide sequence: TGTGCCAGCAGCCTTAGGGTTGGGGCCAACGTCCTGACTTTC.

There are a few counts of this clonotype. This chain uses TRBV6-6 with TRBJ1-5; perhaps TRBD1 as D (6 bases). From germline, CDR1 is MNHNY and CDR2 SVGAGI (reference sequence). V was clipped by 2 bases and J by 6 bases, with 14 bases between them. The length of the CDR3 is 15 residues. The DNA of the CDR3 is TGTGCCAGCAGTTACGGGAATCGGGGGCTTCAGCCCCAGCATTTT. Translation gives CASSYGNRGLQPQHF.

A few counts support this clonotype. This rearrangement joins TRBV15 to TRBJ1-2; the D is unclear. The germline CDR1 and CDR2 sequences are LNHNV and YYDKDF (reference sequence). The CDR3 is made up of 11 amino acids. V was clipped by 8 bases and J by 8 bases, with 12 bases between them. As DNA, the CDR3 is TGTGCCACCTGGGAAAACGGAGGCTACACCTTC. It is translated as CATWENGGYTF.